The rows below give T cell receptor beta chains drawn from one sample of a study of T cells in localized non-small cell lung cancer. TCRdb's table, derived via immunoSEQ multiplex PCR, lists solely in-frame clones and lacks some. The sample consists of approximately 2,500 clones, about a sixth of them appearing once. The starting material was lung tumor tissue, obtained before any cancer treatment. These receptors were taken from a woman aged 40 to 75 with stage II lung adenocarcinoma. CDR3s include the opening cysteine and the closing phenylalanine or tryptophan. Each record gives: J gene, V gene, D gene, clone size, CDR3 protein, CDR3 DNA. A D gene is named only where the DNA matches it firmly. Only part of the rows carry a size: once, few, many, or a class if the clone is expanded.

TRBJ1-3 TRBV6-8 TRBD1 few CASSHTPTGASGNTIYF TGTGCCAGCAGCCATACTCCGACAGGGGCCTCTGGAAACACCATATATTTT
TRBJ1-1 TRBV19 TRBD1 few CASTLLDRIRTEAFF TGTGCCAGTACCTTATTGGACAGGATTCGCACTGAAGCTTTCTTT
TRBJ2-3 TRBV6-8 TRBD2 many CASSYSLAGGPRADTQYF TGTGCCAGCAGTTACTCATTAGCGGGGGGCCCGAGGGCAGATACGCAGTATTTT
TRBJ1-4 TRBV28 . once CASSKQAATNEKLFF TGTGCCAGCAGCAAACAGGCTGCAACTAATGAAAAACTGTTTTTT
TRBJ1-6 TRBV6-8 . few CASRLPSYNSPLHF TGTGCCAGCAGACTCCCCTCCTATAATTCACCCCTCCACTTT
TRBJ1-2 TRBV11-3 . . CASSPSGLTLDYGYTF TGTGCCAGCAGCCCGTCGGGATTGACGCTGGACTATGGCTACACCTTC
TRBJ2-6 TRBV28 TRBD1 . CASSPGGTGGLGANVLTF TGTGCCAGCAGTCCAGGCGGGACAGGGGGATTAGGGGCCAACGTCCTGACTTTC
TRBJ2-1 TRBV4-1 . once CASSHRMGEQFF TGCGCCAGCAGCCATAGAATGGGTGAGCAGTTCTTC
TRBJ1-1 TRBV19 TRBD1 large CASKPGTGSAEAFF TGTGCCAGTAAACCCGGGACAGGGTCGGCTGAAGCTTTCTTT
TRBJ1-2 TRBV11-3 . . CASSAGTSNYGYTF TGTGCCAGCAGCGCCGGGACATCTAACTATGGCTACACCTTC
TRBJ1-6 TRBV11-3 . medium-sized CASSLDIPGTGSPLHF TGTGCCAGCAGCTTAGATATTCCAGGGACGGGTTCACCCCTCCACTTT
TRBJ2-1 TRBV11-3 TRBD1 . CASSPRLTGGYEQFF TGTGCCAGCAGCCCCCGATTAACAGGGGGATACGAGCAGTTCTTC
TRBJ1-1 TRBV18 . . CASSPPGGTNTEAFF TGTGCCAGCTCACCACCGGGGGGTACGAACACTGAAGCTTTCTTT
TRBJ1-5 TRBV9 . medium-sized CASSEAGDGSNQPQHF TGTGCCAGCAGTGAAGCGGGGGACGGTAGCAATCAGCCCCAGCATTTT
TRBJ1-2 TRBV11-3 . . CASSLWRGPGYGYTF TGTGCCAGCAGCTTGTGGCGGGGGCCGGGCTATGGCTACACCTTC
TRBJ2-5 TRBV28 TRBD2 . CASGSSGGMVTQYF TGTGCCAGCGGGAGTAGCGGGGGGATGGTGACCCAGTACTTC
TRBJ2-2 TRBV6-8 TRBD2 medium-sized CASSYLAGGPTGELFF TGTGCCAGCAGTTACTTGGCGGGGGGGCCCACCGGGGAGCTGTTTTTT
TRBJ2-5 TRBV23-1 . . CASTRAVQETQYF TGCGCCAGTACCAGGGCGGTCCAAGAGACCCAGTACTTC
TRBJ2-2 TRBV9 TRBD2 . CASSVSRTSGDITGELFF TGTGCCAGCAGCGTAAGCAGGACTAGCGGGGATATCACCGGGGAGCTGTTTTTT
TRBJ2-3 TRBV6-8 . . CASSTGTDTQYF TGTGCCAGCAGTACAGGCACAGATACGCAGTATTTT
TRBJ1-5 TRBV19 TRBD1 once CASILTGGQGRNPQHF TGTGCCAGTATCCTAACCGGGGGACAGGGTCGAAATCCCCAGCATTTT
TRBJ1-2 TRBV14 . . CASSQALGPRANYGYTF TGTGCCAGCAGCCAAGCCCTCGGGCCCCGAGCTAACTATGGCTACACCTTC
TRBJ2-1 TRBV9 . . CASGDMDSGNNEQFF TGTGCCAGCGGTGACATGGACTCCGGCAACAATGAGCAGTTCTTC
TRBJ1-1 TRBV18 TRBD1 . CASSWGQLKRGIEAFF TGTGCCAGCTCATGGGGACAGCTGAAGAGGGGGATTGAAGCTTTCTTT
TRBJ2-7 TRBV9 . few CASSVGSLSYEQYF TGTGCCAGCAGCGTGGGCAGCCTCTCCTACGAGCAGTACTTC
TRBJ2-2 TRBV11-3 . . CASSLVGRGRTGELFF TGTGCCAGCAGCTTAGTAGGCAGGGGAAGAACCGGGGAGCTGTTTTTT
TRBJ1-1 TRBV19 . large CASSIGEVETEAFF TGTGCCAGTAGTATTGGGGAAGTTGAAACTGAAGCTTTCTTT
TRBJ2-1 TRBV6-8 TRBD2 . CASSPGTSGGNEQFF TGTGCCAGCAGTCCCGGGACTAGCGGGGGAAATGAGCAGTTCTTC
TRBJ1-1 TRBV29-1 . . CSGNWGGDTEAFF TGCAGCGGAAACTGGGGGGGAGACACTGAAGCTTTCTTT
TRBJ2-1 TRBV9 TRBD2 medium-sized CASSPGTGLAFNEQFF TGTGCCAGCAGCCCAGGGACGGGACTAGCCTTCAATGAGCAGTTCTTC
TRBJ1-1 TRBV6-8 . medium-sized CASAPTNTEAFF TGTGCCAGCGCGCCCACGAACACTGAAGCTTTCTTT
TRBJ2-7 TRBV11-3 TRBD1 few CASSRQGSWDEQYF TGTGCCAGCAGCCGACAGGGGTCATGGGACGAGCAGTACTTC
TRBJ1-1 TRBV11-3 . . CASSPQPAGAPEAFF TGTGCCAGCAGCCCCCAACCAGCGGGAGCCCCCGAAGCTTTCTTT
TRBJ2-7 TRBV6-8 TRBD1 few CASRTTGTGRHEQYF TGTGCCAGCAGGACCACCGGGACAGGGCGACACGAGCAGTACTTC
TRBJ2-3 TRBV5-1 . . CASSVRGESDTQYF TGCGCCAGCAGCGTAAGGGGGGAGTCAGATACGCAGTATTTT
TRBJ2-7 TRBV11-3 . . CASSKQGGVYEQYF TGTGCCAGCAGCAAACAGGGGGGGGTCTACGAGCAGTACTTC
TRBJ2-5 TRBV28 . . CATLDLGAKETQYF TGTGCCACCCTAGATCTTGGGGCCAAAGAGACCCAGTACTTC
TRBJ1-4 TRBV18 TRBD1 . CASSPGQGGEKLFF TGTGCCAGCTCACCAGGACAGGGCGGAGAAAAACTGTTTTTT
TRBJ2-2 TRBV6-8 TRBD1 few CASRRTGGTGELFF TGTGCCAGCAGGAGGACAGGGGGGACCGGGGAGCTGTTTTTT
TRBJ2-1 TRBV9 TRBD2 medium-sized CASSLTGLAHEQFF TGTGCCAGCAGTCTTACAGGACTAGCCCATGAGCAGTTCTTC
TRBJ2-2 TRBV19 . . CASSFLTSGELFF TGTGCCAGTAGTTTCCTCACGTCCGGGGAGCTGTTTTTT
TRBJ2-7 TRBV28 . few CATVGREYGHYEQYF TGTGCCACCGTGGGAAGGGAATACGGACATTACGAGCAGTACTTC
TRBJ2-3 TRBV11-3 . few CASRPTREDTDTQYF TGTGCCAGCAGACCAACTCGAGAGGACACAGATACGCAGTATTTT
TRBJ1-2 TRBV28 . medium-sized CASTTPTPDGYTF TGTGCCAGCACTACCCCAACTCCTGATGGCTACACCTTC
TRBJ2-7 TRBV7-2 . medium-sized CASSDNRVYEQYF TGTGCCAGCAGCGATAACAGGGTCTACGAGCAGTACTTC
TRBJ1-5 TRBV18 TRBD1 . CASSSDWTGGNQPQHF TGTGCCAGCTCATCCGACTGGACAGGGGGCAATCAGCCCCAGCATTTT
TRBJ2-5 TRBV11-3 TRBD2 few CASSLPPGTSGLQETQYF TGTGCCAGCAGCTTGCCCCCCGGGACTAGCGGGTTACAAGAGACCCAGTACTTC
TRBJ2-7 TRBV19 . . CASSMGSSPYEQYF TGTGCCAGTAGTATGGGCAGCTCTCCCTACGAGCAGTACTTC
TRBJ1-2 TRBV19 . . CASSVPGAGHGYTF TGTGCCAGTAGTGTCCCCGGGGCCGGTCATGGCTACACCTTC
TRBJ1-2 TRBV28 . . CASSSSGAGASGYTF TGTGCCAGCAGTTCCTCAGGGGCCGGGGCTTCGGGCTACACCTTC
TRBJ2-7 TRBV11-3 TRBD1 large CASSLPTTGGPYEQYF TGTGCCAGCAGCCTACCTACGACAGGGGGGCCCTACGAGCAGTACTTC
TRBJ2-3 TRBV6-8 . . CASSDRITDTQYF TGTGCCAGCAGTGACCGAATCACAGATACGCAGTATTTT
TRBJ1-3 TRBV19 TRBD1 . CASRGDSSVAIYF TGTGCCAGTAGAGGGGACAGTTCGGTCGCCATATATTTT
TRBJ2-5 TRBV6-8 . few CAIREEKQETQYF TGTGCCATCAGGGAAGAAAAACAAGAGACCCAGTACTTC
TRBJ2-6 TRBV4-1 . medium-sized CASSQGTGANVLTF TGCGCCAGCAGCCAAGGGACTGGGGCCAACGTCCTGACTTTC